Following are 13 T cell receptor beta chains from one sample sequenced in a study of metastatic and nonmetastatic thyroid tumors. Until they underwent thyroid surgery, no patient had received any treatment. With MiXCR, TCRdb called clones anew from the PCR reads. The data contain about 20,000 clones, 20% of them singletons. The sequencing sample was made of blood. The receptors stem from a female donor with papillary thyroid cancer or a benign thyroid nodule (not recorded which). Some clones in this sample may be carry-over from other donors' samples.

By frequency in the sample, this clone is medium-sized. This chain connects TRBV5-1 to TRBJ2-2; D is ambiguous. Trimming took off 0 bases at V and 6 bases at J, with 6 bases between the two ends. CDR1 and CDR2 from the germline V gene are SGHRS and YFSETQ. This CDR3 comprises 13 residues. CDR3 in DNA: TGCGCCAGCAGCTTGGACCGCTCCGGGGAGCTGTTTTTT. Its translation is CASSLDRSGELFF.

This clone was counted many times. The rearrangement joins TRBV7-9 to TRBJ2-7, with TRBD1 as a possible D gene (5 bases). Germline CDR1 and CDR2: SEHNR and FQNEAQ (reference sequence). V was shortened by 1 base and J by 4 bases, with 14 bases between the two germline ends. The CDR3 has 15 amino acids. In DNA, the CDR3 is TGTGCCAGCAGCTTAGACCCCCCGACAGAGTACGAGCAGTACTTC. Translated, it gives CASSLDPPTEYEQYF.

This clone came up many times. V gene TRBV20-1 combines with J gene TRBJ2-2; TRBD1 is a possible D gene (7 bases). This CDR3 spans 13 amino acids. Germline assignment: CDR1 DFQATT and CDR2 SNEGSKA (reference sequence). CDR3: CRGGTANTGELFF. The DNA of the CDR3 is TGCAGAGGAGGGACAGCGAACACCGGGGAGCTGTTTTTT.

The chain is built from TRBV7-8 and TRBJ2-7, with 9 bases fitting TRBD1. The junction had 10 bases not matched to a gene; V was cut back by 4 bases and J by 3 bases. This CDR3 comprises 16 residues. Germline assignment: CDR1 SGHVS and CDR2 FQNEAQ. The CDR3 bases are TGTGCCAGCAGCTCCACCTACGCGGGACAGGGCTACGAGCAGTACTTC. Its protein product is CASSSTYAGQGYEQYF.

This clone showed up many times. This sequence joins TRBV4-1 and TRBJ2-1; 12 positions match TRBD2. J lost 8 bases, V lost 4 bases, and 6 bases had no gene match. Germline V gene lookup returns CDR1 MGHRA and CDR2 YSYEKL. The CDR3 loop spans 15 amino acids. This CDR3 is CASSLRLAGGHEQFF. CDR3 DNA: TGCGCCAGCAGCCTCAGGCTAGCGGGGGGGCATGAGCAGTTCTTC.

This clone is medium-sized (0.01 to 0.1%). This chain connects TRBV28 to TRBJ2-1; 8 positions match TRBD1. Germline V lookup: CDR1 MDHEN, CDR2 SYDVKM. This CDR3 spans 13 amino acids. V shed 4 bases and J 11 bases; nucleotides not matched to a gene: 7. The CDR3 is CASSSGDRYQQFF. DNA for the CDR3: TGTGCCAGCAGTTCGGGGGACAGGTATCAGCAGTTCTTC.

This clone was counted ten times or more. V usage is TRBV19 and J usage is TRBJ1-5; D gene unclear. The CDR3 sequence is 13 residues long. V was trimmed by 7 bases and J by 4 bases, leaving 11 bases between them. Germline V lookup: CDR1 LNHDA, CDR2 SQIVND (reference sequence). The CDR3 loop reads CASKDGPNQPQHF. The CDR3 DNA reads as TGTGCCAGTAAGGACGGACCGAATCAGCCCCAGCATTTT.

Ten or more counts support this clone. The chain recombines TRBV11-2 with TRBJ2-7, with TRBD1 matching 8 bases. Germline loops: CDR1 SGHAT, CDR2 FQNNGV. Trimming cost V 0 bases and J 6 bases; bases outside gene matches: 4. The CDR3 runs 14 residues. CDR3 residues: CASSLDLGQGEQYF. CDR3 coding DNA: TGTGCCAGCAGCTTAGATCTCGGACAGGGCGAGCAGTACTTC.

This clone has a count of ten or more. One base away lies a much larger clone, so this may be a sequencing read error. This chain connects TRBV20-1 to TRBJ1-2; D ambiguous. The V gene's germline CDR1 is DFQATT and CDR2 SNEGSKA (reference sequence). This CDR3 region has 15 residues. The CDR3 nucleotides read TGCAGTGCTAGAGATCATGCAGATACAAACTATGGCCACACCTTC. Residues: CSARDHADTNYGHTF.

The chain has TRBV7-8 and TRBJ1-2; D uncertain. The V gene lost 0 bases and the J gene lost 6 bases, with 14 bases spanning the gap. The CDR3 contains 15 residues. The V gene's germline CDR1 is SGHVS and CDR2 FQNEAQ. CDR3 DNA: TGTGCCAGCAGCTTAGCGAATGCAGGCCTTAATGGCTACACCTTC. It translates to CASSLANAGLNGYTF.

This clone was counted many times. This chain links TRBV7-2 with TRBJ2-3, with D possibly matching TRBD2 (5 bases). This CDR3 contains 16 residues. V was cut by 4 bases and J by 5 bases, with 19 bases left in between. The germline V gene has CDR1 SGHTA and CDR2 FQGNSA. The CDR3 DNA sequence: TGTGCCAGCAGCTCCTCCCTGGGATGGGCGGGAGATACGCAGTATTTT. Translation gives CASSSSLGWAGDTQYF.

This clone was counted many times. The chain has TRBV9 and TRBJ2-3; 9 bases map to TRBD2. V dropped 0 bases and J dropped 7; count of bases not matched to a gene: 6. Germline V lookup: CDR1 SGDLS, CDR2 YYNGEE. The CDR3 contains 15 residues. The CDR3 reads CASSVEVTSGNTQYF. The CDR3 DNA follows: TGTGCCAGCAGCGTAGAAGTGACTAGCGGAAATACGCAGTATTTT.

This clone is categorized as medium-sized. This sequence joins TRBV30 and TRBJ2-7; tentatively, D is TRBD1 (6 bases). V lost 0 bases and J lost 5, with 11 bases in between. The germline CDR1 and CDR2 sequences are GTSNPN and SVGIG (reference sequence). The CDR3 has 13 amino acids. CDR3 bases: TGTGCCTGGAGTGTACCAGGGGCCCACGAGCAGTACTTC. Translated, it gives CAWSVPGAHEQYF.